The clone carrying this T cell receptor beta chain showed up many times. Its antigen is unknown. Previously described methods and listed TCR primers produced bulk TCR libraries. One entry per CDR3 protein, called by TCRdb with MiXCR from the PCR reads. The profile shows hundreds of thousands of distinct CDR3 sequences, 25% of them singletons. This sample is drawn from a study of molecular identifiers for immune sequencing clone quantification. Study-level background: RNA from about 20,000 or 100,000 naive CD8 cells was split five ways in replicates, with four sequenced.

Per germline, CDR1 SGHTS and CDR2 YDEGEE. The CDR3 covers 18 residues. V dropped 3 bases and J dropped 1; count of bases not matched to a gene: 9. Sorted naive CD8 T cells were those defined as CD8+CD4-CCR7+CD45RA+. General study results and limits: Clones of above 20 RNA copies carried over 98% of effector molecules; in naive cells they carried under 1%.

Material for sequencing was naive CD8+ T cells from blood, with Jurkat cell RNA spiked in. The sample's subset: FACS-sorted CD8+CD4-CCR7+CD45RA+ naive T cells. The J gene is TRBJ2-3, the V gene TRBV5-8; 12 nucleotides agree with TRBD1. This clonotype was sampled from a human donor in good health. Some libraries in this study had Jurkat cell RNA spiked in. In DNA form, the CDR3 reads TGTGCCAGCAGCTCAGGGACAGGGGGCGCGGATGGCACAGATACGCAGTATTTT. It specifies CASSSGTGGADGTDTQYF.